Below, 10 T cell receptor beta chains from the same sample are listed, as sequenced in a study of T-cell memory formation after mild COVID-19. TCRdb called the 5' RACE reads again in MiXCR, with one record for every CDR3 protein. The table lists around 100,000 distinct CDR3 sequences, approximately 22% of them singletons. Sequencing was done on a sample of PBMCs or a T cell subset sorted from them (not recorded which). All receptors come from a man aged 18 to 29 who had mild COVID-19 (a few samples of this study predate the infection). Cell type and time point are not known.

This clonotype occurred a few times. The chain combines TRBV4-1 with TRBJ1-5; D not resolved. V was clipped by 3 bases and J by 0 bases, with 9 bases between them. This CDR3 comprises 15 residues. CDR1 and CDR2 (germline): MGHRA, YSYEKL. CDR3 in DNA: TGCGCCAGCAGCCAGGCGAGGGTTAGCAATCAGCCCCAGCATTTT. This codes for CASSQARVSNQPQHF.

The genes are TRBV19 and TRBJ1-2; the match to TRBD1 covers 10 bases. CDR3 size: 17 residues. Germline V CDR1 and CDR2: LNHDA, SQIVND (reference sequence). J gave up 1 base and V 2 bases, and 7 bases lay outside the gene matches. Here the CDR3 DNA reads TGTGCCAGTAGTATACTGGACAGGGGGTCGCTTAACTATGGCTACACCTTC. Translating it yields CASSILDRGSLNYGYTF.

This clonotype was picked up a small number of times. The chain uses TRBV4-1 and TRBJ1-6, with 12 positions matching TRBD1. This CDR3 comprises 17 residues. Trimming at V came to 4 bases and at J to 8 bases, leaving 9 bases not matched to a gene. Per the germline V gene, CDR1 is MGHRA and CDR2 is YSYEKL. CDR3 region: CASSPRPGTGGYSPLHF. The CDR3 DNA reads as TGCGCCAGCAGCCCGCGTCCCGGGACAGGGGGCTATTCACCCCTCCACTTT.

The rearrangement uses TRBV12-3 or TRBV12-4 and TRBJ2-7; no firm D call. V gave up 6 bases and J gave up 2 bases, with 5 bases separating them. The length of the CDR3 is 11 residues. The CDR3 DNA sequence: TGTGCCAGCAGGAGGACCTACGAGCAGTACTTC. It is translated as CASRRTYEQYF.

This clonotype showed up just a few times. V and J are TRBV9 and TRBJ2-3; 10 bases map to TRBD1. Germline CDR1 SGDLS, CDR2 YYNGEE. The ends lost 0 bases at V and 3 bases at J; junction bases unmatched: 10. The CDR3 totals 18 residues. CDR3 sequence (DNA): TGTGCCAGCAGCGTAGCTCCCGATGCGGGACAGGGGACAGATACGCAGTATTTT. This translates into CASSVAPDAGQGTDTQYF. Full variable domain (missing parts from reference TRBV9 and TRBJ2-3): DSGVTQTPKHLITATGQRVTLRCSPRSGDLSVYWYQQSLDQGLQFLIQYYNGEERAKGNILERFSAQQFPDLHSELNLSSLELGDSALYFCASSVAPDAGQGTDTQYFGPGTRLTVL.

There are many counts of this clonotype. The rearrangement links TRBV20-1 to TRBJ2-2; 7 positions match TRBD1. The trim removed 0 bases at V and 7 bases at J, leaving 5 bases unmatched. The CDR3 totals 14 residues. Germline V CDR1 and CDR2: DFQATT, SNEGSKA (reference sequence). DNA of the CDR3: TGCAGTGCTAGAGAAGGACAGGACAGCGGGGAGCTGTTTTTT. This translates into CSAREGQDSGELFF.

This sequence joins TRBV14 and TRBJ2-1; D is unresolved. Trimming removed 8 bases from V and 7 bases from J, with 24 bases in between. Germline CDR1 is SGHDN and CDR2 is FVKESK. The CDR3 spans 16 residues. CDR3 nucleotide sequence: TGTGCCAGCTCGGCCCCGACCGGGCCGCAAACTAATGAGCAGTTCTTC. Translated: CASSAPTGPQTNEQFF.

The CDR3 coding sequence is TGCAGCATTGGGGCAGCTCTCACAGATACGCAGTATTTT. It codes for CSIGAALTDTQYF. The chain links TRBV29-1 to TRBJ2-3; D is perhaps TRBD1 (5 bases). From germline, CDR1 is SQVTM and CDR2 ANQGSEA. The length of the CDR3 is 13 residues. Deletions cut 8 bases from V and 2 bases from J, with 14 bases between.

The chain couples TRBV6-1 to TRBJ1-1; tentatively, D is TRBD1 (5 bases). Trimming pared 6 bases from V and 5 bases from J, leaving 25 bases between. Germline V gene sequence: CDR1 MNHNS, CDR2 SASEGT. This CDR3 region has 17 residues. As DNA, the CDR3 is TGTGCCAGCAGAGAGAGATTAATCGGGGGTGTAGGAACTGAAGCTTTCTTT. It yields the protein CASRERLIGGVGTEAFF.

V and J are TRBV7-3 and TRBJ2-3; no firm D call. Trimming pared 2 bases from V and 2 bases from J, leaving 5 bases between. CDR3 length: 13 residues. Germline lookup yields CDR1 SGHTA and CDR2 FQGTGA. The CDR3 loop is CASSLGPTDTQYF. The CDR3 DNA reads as TGTGCCAGCAGCTTAGGGCCCACAGATACGCAGTATTTT.